This T cell receptor beta chain was captured by sequencing in a study of brain T cells in children with intractable seizures. Sequencing was limited to surgery cases with top T cell transcript signatures in brain tissue. Findings and caveats of the study: Patients' HCMV serostatus was unknown; virus specificity rests on CDR3 similarity alone.

Assay used: immunoSEQ multiplex PCR; TCRdb lists only in-frame clones, some missing. The data contain tens of thousands of clones, around 90% of them singletons. This clone was found once. The target antigen is unknown. V was trimmed by 5 bases and J by 8 bases, leaving 9 bases between them. This CDR3 contains 11 residues. The germline CDR1 and CDR2 sequences are SEHNR and FQNEAQ (reference sequence). The source is a girl under 10 years old with Rasmussen encephalitis and intractable seizures. The gene calls are TRBV7-9 and TRBJ1-1; D is unresolved. Material: peripheral blood, obtained at surgery. CDR3: CASSHRAEAFF. CDR3 in DNA: TGTGCCAGCAGCCACCGGGCGGAAGCTTTCTTT.